This paragraph covers one TCR beta chain sequence. TCRdb redid the calling of the 5' RACE reads with MiXCR, one entry per CDR3 protein. Here the sample spans hundreds of thousands of distinct CDR3 sequences, 15% to 20% being singletons. This CDR3 has 14 amino acids. V lost 2 bases to trimming and J lost 5 bases, with 10 bases between them. CDR1 and CDR2 (germline): SGHRS, YFSETQ. This entry comes from a study of identical twins. The donor group consisted entirely of healthy Caucasians. These data are also associated with another study on T cells expressing NK-cell markers.

The clonotype was recovered from a woman under 30 in good health. The sequenced material came from PBMCs. The V gene is TRBV5-1, the J gene TRBJ2-2, with a weak D call TRBD2 (5 bases). CDR3 DNA sequence: TGCGCCAGCAGCTTCGGGGATACTACCGGGGAGCTGTTTTTT. Residues: CASSFGDTTGELFF. Full variable domain (rest looked up from reference TRBV5-1 and TRBJ2-2): KAGVTQTPRYLIKTRGQQVTLSCSPISGHRSVSWYQQTPGQGLQFLFEYFSETQRNKGNFPGRFSGRQFSNSRSEMNVSTLELGDSALYLCASSFGDTTGELFFGEGSRLTVL.